Following are 22 T cell receptor beta chains from one sample sequenced in a study of cytomegalovirus exposure and HLA in healthy donors (dated by TCRdb to 2015 to 2018). Libraries were built with the immunoSEQ multiplex PCR assay. The multiplex PCR relied on a mix of 60 forward primers for TCR Vbeta segments and 13 reverse primers for TCR Jbeta segments. This is the immuneACCESS table as TCRdb keeps it, with only in-frame sequences that have V and J called. A part of the clones is gone; compared with another copy, unresolved V genes explain less than half, and the rest is unexplained. For this sample the table gives about 57,000 clones, of which about 69% were detected only once. The ten largest clonotypes hold about 6.8% of the sample. Sequencing input: PBMCs. The receptors come from a man aged 30 to 45 in good health and CMV-seropositive.

This clone has just one count. The chain couples TRBV18 to TRBJ2-1, with TRBD2 matching over 9 bases. The V segment lost 3 bases and the J segment 10 bases; nucleotides outside the gene matches: 10. Germline V gene sequence: CDR1 KGHSH, CDR2 LQKENI. This CDR3 is built from 15 residues. As DNA, the CDR3 is TGTGCCAGCTCACCGGGGGCTAGCGGGAAAGGGGAGCAGTTCTTC. The encoded protein is CASSPGASGKGEQFF.

The V gene is TRBV6-5, the J gene TRBJ1-1; 7 positions agree with TRBD1. Unmatched junction bases numbered 11, after V lost 6 bases and J lost 7 bases. This CDR3 spans 14 amino acids. CDR1 is MNHEY and CDR2 is SVGAGI in the germline V gene. In DNA form, the CDR3 reads TGTGCCAGCAGCCGAAAGAGGACAGGCGGTGAAGCTTTCTTT. The encoded protein is CASSRKRTGGEAFF.

V gene TRBV6-4 combines with J gene TRBJ1-1; maybe TRBD1 (6 bases). This CDR3 has 14 residues. V lost 0 bases and J lost 4, with 9 bases in between. CDR1 and CDR2 (germline): MRHNA, SNTAGT. This chain's CDR3 is CASSDSDRRTEAFF. CDR3 in DNA: TGTGCCAGCAGTGACTCGGACAGACGCACTGAAGCTTTCTTT.

This chain links TRBV9 with TRBJ2-3; 8 nucleotides match TRBD2. Germline CDR1 and CDR2: SGDLS and YYNGEE. With 4 bases clipped from V and 2 bases from J, the junction kept 6 bases outside the gene matches. The CDR3 is 15 residues long. The CDR3 sequence: CASSPQAGVTDTQYF. The DNA for the CDR3 is TGTGCCAGCAGCCCCCAAGCGGGGGTCACAGATACGCAGTATTTT.

This chain joins TRBV6-4 and TRBJ2-2, with 7 bases fitting TRBD2. V trimming: 6 bases; J trimming: 3 bases; junction bases outside the gene matches: 4. From germline, CDR1 is MRHNA and CDR2 SNTAGT. The CDR3 is 14 amino acids. The CDR3 DNA reads as TGTGCCAGCAGCGGCGGGGGACACACCGGGGAGCTGTTTTTT. Residues: CASSGGGHTGELFF.

The CDR3 loop is CASTNRDSRYEQYF. The CDR3 DNA reads TGTGCCAGCACCAACCGGGACTCTCGCTACGAGCAGTACTTC. The rearrangement uses TRBV5-4 and TRBJ2-7; tentatively, D is TRBD2 (6 bases). This CDR3 contains 14 residues. The germline V gene encodes CDR1 SGHNT and CDR2 YYREEE (reference sequence). Trimming pared 6 bases from V and 3 bases from J, leaving 16 bases between.

CDR3 sequence reads: CSVSSWERGKDEQFF. CDR3 DNA sequence: TGCAGCGTTTCCTCGTGGGAGCGGGGGAAAGATGAGCAGTTCTTC. The chain uses TRBV29-1 and TRBJ2-1; 8 bases fit TRBD2. The CDR3 is made up of 15 amino acids. Germline trimming cut 5 bases from V and 8 bases from J; bases unmatched to any gene: 14. Germline loops: CDR1 SQVTM, CDR2 ANQGSEA.

This clone was observed a few times. V is TRBV7-4 and J is TRBJ2-1; tentative D call: TRBD1 (6 bases). Trimming cost V 4 bases and J 2 bases, with 15 bases left between them. The CDR3 is 16 residues long. Germline V gene data show CDR1 as SGHVT and CDR2 as SQSDAQ. Here the CDR3 DNA reads TGTGCCAGCAGCTCCTTGGACAGAGTCCCCTACAATGAGCAGTTCTTC. It encodes CASSSLDRVPYNEQFF.

V usage is TRBV6-1 and J usage is TRBJ1-2; 11 bases are shared with TRBD1. The CDR3 length is 15 residues. Looked up from germline, CDR1 is MNHNS and CDR2 is SASEGT. V trimming: 7 bases; J trimming: 1 base; junction bases outside the gene matches: 5. CDR3 nucleotides: TGTGCCAGCACCGCCGGGACAGGGGGTAACTATGGCTACACCTTC. Protein sequence: CASTAGTGGNYGYTF.

CDR3 sequence reads: CASSLPGGGYDEQYF. CDR3 bases: TGCGCCAGCAGCTTACCCGGTGGGGGGTACGACGAGCAGTACTTC. This chain joins TRBV5-1 and TRBJ2-7, with a tentative D call TRBD2 (6 bases). Trimming took 2 bases from V and 5 from J, leaving 17 bases between them. The CDR3 has 15 residues. From germline, CDR1 is SGHRS and CDR2 YFSETQ.

J is TRBJ1-6 and V is TRBV19; tentative D call: TRBD1 (6 bases). Germline lookup yields CDR1 LNHDA and CDR2 SQIVND (reference sequence). This CDR3 comprises 15 residues. V lost 3 bases to trimming and J lost 11 bases, with 17 bases between them. CDR3 DNA: TGTGCCAGTAGTATTGTAAGGGACAAGTCAGCACCCCTCCACTTT. Translated: CASSIVRDKSAPLHF.

V and J are TRBV27 and TRBJ2-7; 12 bases are shared with TRBD2. V was clipped by 7 bases and J by 5 bases; unmatched bases: 6. The CDR3 covers 14 residues. Germline V lookup: CDR1 MNHEY, CDR2 SMNVEV (reference sequence). This chain's CDR3 is CASMVGLAGHEQYF. CDR3 coding DNA: TGTGCCAGCATGGTTGGACTAGCGGGGCACGAGCAGTACTTC.

V gene TRBV27 combines with J gene TRBJ1-3; tentatively, D is TRBD1 (6 bases). Trimming cost V 6 bases and J 3 bases, with 24 bases left between them. Germline loops: CDR1 MNHEY, CDR2 SMNVEV (reference sequence). This CDR3 region has 18 residues. CDR3 nucleotide sequence: TGTGCCAGCAGCATCAATGCCCCGGGACATGTTTATGGAAACACCATATATTTT. Translated, it gives CASSINAPGHVYGNTIYF.

This rearrangement joins TRBV15 to TRBJ2-5; perhaps TRBD2 as D (6 bases). V lost 0 bases, J lost 2 bases, and 10 bases lay in between. This CDR3 region has 15 residues. Germline CDR1 and CDR2: LNHNV and YYDKDF (reference sequence). The CDR3 loop reads CATSRDLGRQETQYF. CDR3 sequence (DNA): TGTGCCACCAGCAGAGATCTGGGGAGGCAAGAGACCCAGTACTTC.

The rearrangement uses TRBV7-2 and TRBJ2-1; TRBD2 aligns across 12 bases. The J segment lost 4 bases and the V segment lost 2 bases, leaving 6 bases of the junction unmatched. The CDR3 spans 17 residues. In germline, CDR1 is SGHTA, CDR2 FQGNSA. The CDR3 region is CASSLKLAGGSYNEQFF. DNA of the CDR3: TGTGCCAGCAGCTTAAAACTAGCGGGGGGTTCTTACAATGAGCAGTTCTTC.

This clone was picked up one time. V is TRBV18 and J is TRBJ1-5, with a tentative D call TRBD1 (6 bases). The germline CDR1 and CDR2 sequences are KGHSH and LQKENI. CDR3 size: 16 residues. With 3 bases removed from V and 4 bases from J, the gap between germline ends came to 16 bases. The CDR3 protein is CASSPTGQTINQPQHF. The CDR3 region has the DNA TGTGCCAGCTCACCCACTGGACAGACGATAAATCAGCCCCAGCATTTT.

The V call is TRBV25-1, the J call TRBJ1-1; possibly TRBD1 for D (6 bases). Trimming stripped 4 bases from V and 0 bases from J, with 21 bases between. CDR1 and CDR2 (germline): MGHDK, SYGVNS. This CDR3 contains 18 residues. CDR3 sequence reads: CASSGLGARGSLNTEAFF. The CDR3 nucleotides read TGTGCCAGCAGTGGATTGGGCGCGAGGGGGAGTTTGAACACTGAAGCTTTCTTT.

This rearrangement joins TRBV5-6 to TRBJ2-3; D perhaps matches TRBD2 (7 bases). The CDR3 runs 12 residues. Deletions cut 4 bases from V and 6 bases from J, with 9 bases between. From germline, CDR1 is SGHDT and CDR2 YYEEEE. The chain's CDR3 is CASSRGADTQYF. CDR3 bases: TGTGCCAGCAGCCGGGGGGCGGATACGCAGTATTTT.

CDR3 sequence: CSGWGQGGEAFF. Written as DNA, the CDR3 is TGCAGCGGCTGGGGGCAGGGTGGTGAAGCTTTCTTT. The chain recombines TRBV29-1 with TRBJ1-1; possible D gene TRBD1, 6 bases. The CDR3 runs 12 residues. Trimming removed 7 bases from V and 7 bases from J, with 16 bases in between. The germline CDR1 and CDR2 sequences are SQVTM and ANQGSEA.

This sequence joins TRBV4-1 and TRBJ1-1; 9 bases fit TRBD1. CDR1 and CDR2 from the germline V gene are MGHRA and YSYEKL. The CDR3 extends over 15 amino acids. V lost 3 bases and J lost 5; bases outside the gene matches: 7. CDR3 residues: CASSQGRQGGTEAFF. In DNA form, the CDR3 reads TGCGCCAGCAGCCAGGGGAGACAGGGGGGTACTGAAGCTTTCTTT.

There are a few counts of this clone. J is TRBJ1-5 and V is TRBV6-4; weak D call: TRBD1 (5 bases). This CDR3 has 13 amino acids. Trimming pared 5 bases from V and 3 bases from J, leaving 8 bases between. Germline V gives CDR1 MRHNA, CDR2 SNTAGT. The CDR3 sequence is CASSRGLNQPQHF. The CDR3 DNA follows: TGTGCCAGCAGTAGGGGCCTCAATCAGCCCCAGCATTTT.

The chain couples TRBV10-3 to TRBJ2-5, with TRBD1 identical over 9 bases. The end of the DNA aligns better with TRBJ2-7, so the J call may be wrong. Germline CDR1 ENHRY, CDR2 SYGVKD. The CDR3 is 13 residues long. Written as DNA, the CDR3 is TGTGCCATCACCCCGGGACAGGGCTACGAGCAGTACTTC. Translating it yields CAITPGQGYEQYF.